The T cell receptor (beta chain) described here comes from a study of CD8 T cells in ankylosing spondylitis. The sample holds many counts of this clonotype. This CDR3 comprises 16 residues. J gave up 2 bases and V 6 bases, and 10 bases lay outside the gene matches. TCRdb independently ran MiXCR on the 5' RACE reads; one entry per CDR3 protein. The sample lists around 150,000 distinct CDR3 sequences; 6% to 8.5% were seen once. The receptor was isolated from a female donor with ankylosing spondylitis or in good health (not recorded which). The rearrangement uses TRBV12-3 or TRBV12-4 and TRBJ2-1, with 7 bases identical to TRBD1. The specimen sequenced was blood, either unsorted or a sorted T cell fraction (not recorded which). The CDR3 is CASRRTGGDTYNEQFF. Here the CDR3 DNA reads TGTGCCAGCAGGCGGACAGGTGGCGATACCTACAATGAGCAGTTCTTC.